The TCR beta chain under discussion was sequenced for a study of cytomegalovirus exposure and HLA in healthy donors. Study conclusions and caveats: Some V segments, TRBV6-2 and TRBV6-3 among them, were indistinguishable and were therefore excluded. Cytomegalovirus-associated TCR beta chains were listed, numbering 164.

This clone was recorded a few times. What it recognizes is unknown. CDR3 length: 13 amino acids. Trimming removed 7 bases from V and 8 bases from J, with 17 bases in between. Germline V gene sequence: CDR1 MGHDK, CDR2 SYGVNS. Researchers ran the PCR with 60 Vbeta and 13 Jbeta primers. The method was immunoSEQ multiplex PCR; TCRdb's version includes in-frame clones alone and lacks a portion of them. The sample yields roughly 120,000 clones, 15% seen once. The sequence derives from a woman in her late teens or twenties in good health and CMV-seronegative. The V gene is TRBV25-1, the J gene TRBJ1-2; D may be TRBD1 (6 bases). Material for sequencing was PBMCs. CDR3 bases: TGTGCCAGCAATAAACAAGGCCAGGGGGGCTACACCTTC. Protein: CASNKQGQGGYTF.